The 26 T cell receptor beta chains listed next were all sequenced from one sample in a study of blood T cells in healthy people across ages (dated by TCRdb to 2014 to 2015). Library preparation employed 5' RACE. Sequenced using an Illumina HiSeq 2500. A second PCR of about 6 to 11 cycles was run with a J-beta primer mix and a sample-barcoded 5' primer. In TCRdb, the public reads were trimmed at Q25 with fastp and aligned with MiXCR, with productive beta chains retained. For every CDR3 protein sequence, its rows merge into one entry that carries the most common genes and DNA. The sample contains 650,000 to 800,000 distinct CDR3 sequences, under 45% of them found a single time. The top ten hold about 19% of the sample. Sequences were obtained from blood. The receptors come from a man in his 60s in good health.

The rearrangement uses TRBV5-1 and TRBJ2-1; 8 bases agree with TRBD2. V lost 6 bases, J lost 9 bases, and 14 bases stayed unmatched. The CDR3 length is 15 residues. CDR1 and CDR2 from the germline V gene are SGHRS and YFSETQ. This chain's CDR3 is CASKRAAGALGEQFF. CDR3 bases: TGCGCCAGCAAGAGGGCAGCGGGGGCCCTTGGTGAGCAGTTCTTC.

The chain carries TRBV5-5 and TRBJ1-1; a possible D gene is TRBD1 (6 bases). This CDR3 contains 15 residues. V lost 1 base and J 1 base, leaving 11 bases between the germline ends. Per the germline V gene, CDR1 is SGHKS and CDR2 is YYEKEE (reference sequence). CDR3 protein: CASSLIQGGNTEAFF. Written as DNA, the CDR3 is TGTGCCAGCAGCTTGATTCAAGGGGGGAACACTGAAGCTTTCTTT.

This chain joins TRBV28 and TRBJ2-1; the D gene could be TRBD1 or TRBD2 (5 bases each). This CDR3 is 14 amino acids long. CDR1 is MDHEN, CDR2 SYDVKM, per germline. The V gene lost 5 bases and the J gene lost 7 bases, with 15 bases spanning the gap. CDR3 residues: CASSRPSWGNEQFF. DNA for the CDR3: TGTGCCAGCAGTCGGCCTAGCTGGGGGAATGAGCAGTTCTTC.

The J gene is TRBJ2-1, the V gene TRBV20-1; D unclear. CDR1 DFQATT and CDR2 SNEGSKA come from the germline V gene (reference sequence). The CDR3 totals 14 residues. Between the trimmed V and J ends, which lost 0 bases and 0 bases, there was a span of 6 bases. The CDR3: CSARERSSYNEQFF. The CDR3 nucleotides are TGCAGTGCTAGAGAACGGAGCTCCTACAATGAGCAGTTCTTC.

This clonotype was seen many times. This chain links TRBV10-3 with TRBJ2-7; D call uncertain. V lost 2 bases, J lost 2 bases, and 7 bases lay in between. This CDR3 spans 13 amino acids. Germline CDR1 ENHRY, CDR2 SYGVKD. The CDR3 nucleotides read TGTGCCATCAGTGAGGCGGAGACCTACGAGCAGTACTTC. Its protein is CAISEAETYEQYF.

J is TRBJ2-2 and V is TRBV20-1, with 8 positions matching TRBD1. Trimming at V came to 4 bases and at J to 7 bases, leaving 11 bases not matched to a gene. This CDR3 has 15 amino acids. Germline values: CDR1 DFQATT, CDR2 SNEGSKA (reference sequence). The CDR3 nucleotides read TGCAGTGCTAAGGTGCAGGGGGCGCACATCGGGGAGCTGTTTTTT. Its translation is CSAKVQGAHIGELFF.

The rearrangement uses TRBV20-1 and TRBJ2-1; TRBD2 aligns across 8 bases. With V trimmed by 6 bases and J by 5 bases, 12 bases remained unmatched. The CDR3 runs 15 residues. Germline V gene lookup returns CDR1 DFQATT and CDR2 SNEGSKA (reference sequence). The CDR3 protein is CSAQDGGGTNNEQFF. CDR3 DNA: TGCAGTGCCCAAGATGGCGGGGGGACGAACAATGAGCAGTTCTTC.

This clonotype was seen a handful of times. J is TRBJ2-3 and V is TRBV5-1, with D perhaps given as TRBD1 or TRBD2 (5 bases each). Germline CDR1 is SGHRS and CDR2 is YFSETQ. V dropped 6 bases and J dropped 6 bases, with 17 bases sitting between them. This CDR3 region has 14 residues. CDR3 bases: TGCGCCAGCAAACGGGACGGTTTAATGGATACGCAGTATTTT. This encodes CASKRDGLMDTQYF.

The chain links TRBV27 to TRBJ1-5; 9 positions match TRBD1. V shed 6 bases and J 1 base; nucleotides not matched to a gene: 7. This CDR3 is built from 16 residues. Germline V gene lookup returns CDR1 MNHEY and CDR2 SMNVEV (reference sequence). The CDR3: CASRGTGRGSNQPQHF. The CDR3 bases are TGTGCCAGCAGGGGGACAGGGAGGGGAAGCAATCAGCCCCAGCATTTT.

CDR3 amino acids: CASSQRGVSSYNEQFF. In DNA form, the CDR3 reads TGTGCCAGCAGCCAAAGAGGCGTGAGCTCCTACAATGAGCAGTTCTTC. V gene TRBV3-1 combines with J gene TRBJ2-1; D remains ambiguous. CDR1 and CDR2 from the germline V gene are LGHDT and YNNKEL (reference sequence). With 2 bases removed from V and 0 bases from J, the gap between germline ends came to 11 bases. This CDR3 region has 16 residues.

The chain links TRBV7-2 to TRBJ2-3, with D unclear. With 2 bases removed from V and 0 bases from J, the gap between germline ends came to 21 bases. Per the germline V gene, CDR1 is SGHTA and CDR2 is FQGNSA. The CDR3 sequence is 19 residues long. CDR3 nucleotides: TGTGCCAGCAGCTTAAATTTGATCTCTCCGACTTGGAGCACAGATACGCAGTATTTT. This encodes CASSLNLISPTWSTDTQYF.

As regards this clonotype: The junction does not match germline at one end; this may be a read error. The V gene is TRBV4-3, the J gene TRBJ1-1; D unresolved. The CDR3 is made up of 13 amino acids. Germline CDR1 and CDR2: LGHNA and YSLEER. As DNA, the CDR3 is TGCGCCAACAGCCCCGGAGCGGACGCTGAAGCTTTCTTT. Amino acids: CANSPGADAEAFF.

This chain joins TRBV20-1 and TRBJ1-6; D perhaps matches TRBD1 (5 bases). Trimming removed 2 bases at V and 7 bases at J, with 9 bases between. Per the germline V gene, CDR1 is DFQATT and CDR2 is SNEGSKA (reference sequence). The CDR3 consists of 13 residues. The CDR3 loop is CSARQGANSPLHF. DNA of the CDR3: TGCAGTGCTAGACAGGGTGCGAATTCACCCCTCCACTTT.

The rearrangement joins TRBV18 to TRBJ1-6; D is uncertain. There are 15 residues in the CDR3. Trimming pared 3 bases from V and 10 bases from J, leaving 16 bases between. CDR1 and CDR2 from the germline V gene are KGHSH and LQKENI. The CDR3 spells CASSPSWVGNSPLHF. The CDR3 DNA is TGTGCCAGCTCACCCTCGTGGGTCGGTAACTCACCCCTCCACTTT. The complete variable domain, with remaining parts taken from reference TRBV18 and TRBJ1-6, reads NAGVMQNPRHLVRRRGQEARLRCSPMKGHSHVYWYRQLPEEGLKFMVYLQKENIIDESGMPKERFSAEFPKEGPSILRIQQVVRGDSAAYFCASSPSWVGNSPLHFGNGTRLTVT.

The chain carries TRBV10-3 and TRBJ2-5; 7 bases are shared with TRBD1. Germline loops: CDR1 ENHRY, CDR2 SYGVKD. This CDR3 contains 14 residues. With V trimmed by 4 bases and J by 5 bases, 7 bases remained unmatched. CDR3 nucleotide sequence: TGTGCCATCAGTGGGTTACAGGGGTCGGAGACCCAGTACTTC. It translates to CAISGLQGSETQYF.

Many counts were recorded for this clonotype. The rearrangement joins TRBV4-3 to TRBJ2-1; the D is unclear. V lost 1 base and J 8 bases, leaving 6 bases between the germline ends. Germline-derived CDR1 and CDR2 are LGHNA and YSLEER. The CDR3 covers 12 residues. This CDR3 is CASSQVGDEQFF. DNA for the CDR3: TGCGCCAGCAGCCAAGTAGGAGATGAGCAGTTCTTC.

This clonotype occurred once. CDR3 nucleotides: TGTGCCAGCACCCAGGACAGGGGAGGAGAGACCCAGTACTTC. Translation: CASTQDRGGETQYF. The chain carries TRBV7-2 and TRBJ2-5; 9 bases agree with TRBD1. The CDR3 is 14 residues long. V shed 7 bases, J shed 4 bases, and the junction held 7 bases outside the gene matches. CDR1 is SGHTA and CDR2 is FQGNSA in the germline V gene.

The CDR3 loop is CASSLTFGIASEQFF. Here the CDR3 DNA reads TGTGCCAGCAGCTTAACTTTTGGAATAGCCAGTGAGCAGTTCTTC. The J gene is TRBJ2-1, the V gene TRBV7-3; D remains ambiguous. Trimming left V 0 bases short and J 9 bases short, with 15 bases between. This CDR3 spans 15 amino acids. Germline V gene lookup returns CDR1 SGHTA and CDR2 FQGTGA.

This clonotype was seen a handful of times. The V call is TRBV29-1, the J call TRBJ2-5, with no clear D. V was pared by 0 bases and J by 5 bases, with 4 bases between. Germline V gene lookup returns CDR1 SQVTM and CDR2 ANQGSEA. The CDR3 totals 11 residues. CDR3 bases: TGCAGCGTTGAAGATTTTGAGACCCAGTACTTC. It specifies CSVEDFETQYF.

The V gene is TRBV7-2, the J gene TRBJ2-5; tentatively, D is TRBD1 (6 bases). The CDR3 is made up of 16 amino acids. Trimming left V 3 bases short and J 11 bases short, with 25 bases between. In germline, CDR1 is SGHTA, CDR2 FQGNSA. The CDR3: CASSFGQGRRNNEQYF. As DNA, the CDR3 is TGTGCCAGCAGCTTCGGGCAGGGGCGTAGGAACAATGAGCAGTACTTC.

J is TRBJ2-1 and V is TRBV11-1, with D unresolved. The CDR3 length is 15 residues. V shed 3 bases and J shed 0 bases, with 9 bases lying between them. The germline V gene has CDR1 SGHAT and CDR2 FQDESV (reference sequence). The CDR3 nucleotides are TGTGCCAGCAGCTTGGCCCAAAGCTCCTACAATGAGCAGTTCTTC. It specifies CASSLAQSSYNEQFF.

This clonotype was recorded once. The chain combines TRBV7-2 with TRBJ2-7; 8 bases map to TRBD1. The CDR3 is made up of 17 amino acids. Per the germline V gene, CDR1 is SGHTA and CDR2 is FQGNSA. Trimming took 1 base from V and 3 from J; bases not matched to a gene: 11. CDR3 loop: CASSLELIGQGFYEQYF. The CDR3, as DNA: TGTGCCAGCAGCTTAGAATTGATTGGACAGGGTTTCTACGAGCAGTACTTC.

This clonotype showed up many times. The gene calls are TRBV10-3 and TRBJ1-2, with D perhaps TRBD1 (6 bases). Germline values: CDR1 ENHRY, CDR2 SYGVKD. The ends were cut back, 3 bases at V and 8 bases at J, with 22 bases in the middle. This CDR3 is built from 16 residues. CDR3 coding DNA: TGTGCCATCAGTGACCCCCGGAACAGGGTATTTTGGGGCTACACCTTC. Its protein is CAISDPRNRVFWGYTF.

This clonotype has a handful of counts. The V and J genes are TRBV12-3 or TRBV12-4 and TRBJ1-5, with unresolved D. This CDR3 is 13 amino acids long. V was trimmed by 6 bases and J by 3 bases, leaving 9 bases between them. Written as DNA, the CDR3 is TGTGCCAGCAGGAAGGGCGACAATCAGCCCCAGCATTTT. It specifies CASRKGDNQPQHF.

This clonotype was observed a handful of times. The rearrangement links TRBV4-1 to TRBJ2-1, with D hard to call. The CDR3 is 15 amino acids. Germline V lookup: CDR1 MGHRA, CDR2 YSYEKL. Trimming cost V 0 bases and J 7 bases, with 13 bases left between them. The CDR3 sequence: CASSQDIVGRNEQFF. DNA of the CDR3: TGCGCCAGCAGCCAAGATATTGTAGGGCGGAATGAGCAGTTCTTC.

The CDR3 sequence is CSAPTGSGYTF. CDR3 nucleotide sequence: TGCAGTGCCCCGACAGGGAGCGGCTACACCTTC. The rearrangement uses TRBV20-1 and TRBJ1-2, with 7 nucleotides matching TRBD1. V was pared by 6 bases and J by 8 bases, with 6 bases of the junction left unmatched. This CDR3 has 11 residues. The germline V gene encodes CDR1 DFQATT and CDR2 SNEGSKA (reference sequence).